The source of this T cell receptor (beta chain) is a study of blood T cell repertoires in COVID-19. The method was immunoSEQ multiplex PCR; TCRdb's version includes in-frame clones alone and lacks a portion of them. In the table there are around 40,000 clones, approximately 92% of which are singletons. The origin of this receptor is a human donor in a cohort sampled during active COVID-19. The specimen was peripheral blood.

This chain's CDR3 is CASSQSGQLANEKLFF. DNA of the CDR3: TGCGCCAGCAGCCAATCAGGGCAGCTGGCTAATGAAAAACTGTTTTTT. The chain carries TRBV4-3 and TRBJ1-4; D possibly corresponds to TRBD1 (5 bases). The CDR3 is 16 residues long. V lost 2 bases, J lost 3 bases, and 13 bases lay in between. Germline assignment: CDR1 LGHNA and CDR2 YSLEER.